A single sample is the source of the 20 T cell receptor beta chains below, sequenced in a study of response to subunit inactivated influenza vaccine. TCRdb itself ran the RT-PCR reads through MiXCR, one entry per CDR3 protein. This sample has 860,000 or so distinct CDR3 sequences, with about 20% found just once. The sequencing used PBMCs from blood, collected 5 to 6 days after vaccination. These receptor sequences come from a man in his fifties or sixties who received an inactivated influenza vaccine.

In its sample, this clonotype was seen a few times. This chain connects TRBV9 to TRBJ2-5; D remains ambiguous. CDR3 length: 12 residues. The germline CDR1 and CDR2 sequences are SGDLS and YYNGEE. The V end lost 2 bases, the J end lost 5 bases, and 7 bases lay between the germline ends. The CDR3 sequence is CASSVSEETQYF. The CDR3 DNA reads as TGTGCCAGCAGCGTCTCCGAGGAGACCCAGTACTTC.

The chain recombines TRBV4-2 with TRBJ2-5, with D unresolved. Trimming took 0 bases from V and 0 from J, leaving 11 bases between them. This CDR3 region has 16 residues. Germline loops: CDR1 LGHNA, CDR2 YNFKEQ. The CDR3 DNA is TGTGCCAGCAGCCAAGATGGGCTGACCTACCAAGAGACCCAGTACTTC. Amino acids: CASSQDGLTYQETQYF.

This clonotype was counted between two and nine times. CDR3 in amino acids: CASSEVEAANEKLFF. The CDR3 DNA reads TGTGCCAGCTCGGAAGTGGAGGCAGCTAATGAAAAACTGTTTTTT. This chain uses TRBV7-9 with TRBJ1-4; D call uncertain. The V gene's germline CDR1 is SEHNR and CDR2 FQNEAQ (reference sequence). The ends were cut back, 8 bases at V and 3 bases at J, with 16 bases in the middle. The CDR3 is 15 amino acids. Full variable domain (outside the CDR3, taken from reference TRBV7-9 and TRBJ1-4): DTGVSQNPRHKITKRGQNVTFRCDPISEHNRLYWYRQTLGQGPEFLTYFQNEAQLEKSRLLSDRFSAERPKGSFSTLEIQRTEQGDSAMYLCASSEVEAANEKLFFGSGTQLSVL.

The CDR3 loop reads CASSLGGAGWHTDTQYF. CDR3 bases: TGTGCCAGCAGCTTAGGGGGCGCGGGATGGCACACAGATACGCAGTATTTT. The V call is TRBV7-6, the J call TRBJ2-3, with D possibly being TRBD2 (6 bases). The CDR3 has 17 residues. The germline CDR1 and CDR2 sequences are SGHVS and FNYEAQ. V lost 1 base and J 2 bases, leaving 16 bases between the germline ends.

This chain connects TRBV12-3 or TRBV12-4 to TRBJ2-5, with 7 bases identical to TRBD2. CDR3 length equals 16 residues. V trimming: 3 bases; J trimming: 3 bases; junction bases outside the gene matches: 10. The DNA of the CDR3 is TGTGCCAGCAGTTTTTTCTCGGGGGGTAACGAAGAGACCCAGTACTTC. It specifies CASSFFSGGNEETQYF.

The rearrangement joins TRBV4-3 to TRBJ1-3; D unresolved. This CDR3 is built from 15 residues. Germline CDR1 and CDR2: LGHNA and YSLEER. The ends were cut back, 0 bases at V and 1 base at J, with 7 bases in the middle. The CDR3 coding sequence is TGCGCCAGCAGCCAAGATGGCGAGTCTGGAAACACCATATATTTT. The encoded protein is CASSQDGESGNTIYF.

This clonotype ranks as medium-sized. The V call is TRBV10-3, the J call TRBJ1-5; D is possibly TRBD1 (6 bases). CDR3 length: 13 residues. Germline V gene sequence: CDR1 ENHRY, CDR2 SYGVKD. V gave up 7 bases and J gave up 0 bases, with 7 bases separating them. CDR3 sequence: CAIKTGSNQPQHF. Here the CDR3 DNA reads TGTGCCATCAAGACAGGTAGCAATCAGCCCCAGCATTTT.

This clonotype was seen at least ten times. This chain uses TRBV6-2 or TRBV6-3 with TRBJ2-3; D gene ambiguous. CDR1 is MNHEY, CDR2 SVGEGT, per germline. V lost 4 bases and J lost 6, with 14 bases in between. The CDR3 extends over 14 amino acids. In DNA, the CDR3 is TGTGCCAGCAGTTGGCGCCGGACGACGGATACGCAGTATTTT. Residues: CASSWRRTTDTQYF.

V gene TRBV7-9 combines with J gene TRBJ2-7; 8 positions match TRBD2. The trim removed 6 bases at V and 6 bases at J, leaving 13 bases unmatched. Per the germline V gene, CDR1 is SEHNR and CDR2 is FQNEAQ (reference sequence). CDR3 length equals 15 residues. Here the CDR3 reads CASSWTSSNVGEQYF. CDR3 nucleotide sequence: TGTGCCAGCAGTTGGACTAGCTCCAATGTGGGCGAGCAGTACTTC. Using reference TRBV7-9 and TRBJ2-7 for the parts outside the CDR3, the full variable domain is DTGVSQNPRHKITKRGQNVTFRCDPISEHNRLYWYRQTLGQGPEFLTYFQNEAQLEKSRLLSDRFSAERPKGSFSTLEIQRTEQGDSAMYLCASSWTSSNVGEQYFGPGTRLTVT.

V usage is TRBV20-1 and J usage is TRBJ2-1; D is undetermined. The V gene lost 5 bases and the J gene lost 5 bases, with 7 bases spanning the gap. The germline gives CDR1 DFQATT, CDR2 SNEGSKA (reference sequence). CDR3 length equals 11 residues. The CDR3 here is CSADPHNEQFF. The CDR3 DNA sequence: TGCAGTGCTGACCCCCACAATGAGCAGTTCTTC.

The V and J genes are TRBV5-1 and TRBJ2-6; TRBD1 might be the D (5 bases). Trimming removed 2 bases from V and 0 bases from J, with 6 bases in between. Per the germline V gene, CDR1 is SGHRS and CDR2 is YFSETQ. The CDR3 has 15 residues. As DNA, the CDR3 is TGCGCCAGCAGCTTTGACAGCTCTGGGGCCAACGTCCTGACTTTC. It codes for CASSFDSSGANVLTF. Using reference TRBV5-1 and TRBJ2-6 for the parts outside the CDR3, the full variable domain is KAGVTQTPRYLIKTRGQQVTLSCSPISGHRSVSWYQQTPGQGLQFLFEYFSETQRNKGNFPGRFSGRQFSNSRSEMNVSTLELGDSALYLCASSFDSSGANVLTFGAGSRLTVL.

The chain carries TRBV12-3 or TRBV12-4 and TRBJ2-1; TRBD2 matches 8 bases. The junction had 14 bases not matched to a gene; V was cut back by 4 bases and J by 12 bases. The CDR3 length is 15 residues. DNA of the CDR3: TGTGCCAGCAGTTCTGAGCGGGAGCGGTTTCGGGGGCAGTTCTTC. Translation gives CASSSERERFRGQFF.

The chain uses TRBV5-1 and TRBJ2-1; D may be TRBD1 (8 bases). V lost 4 bases and J lost 2, with 16 bases in between. The CDR3 runs 16 residues. CDR1 is SGHRS, CDR2 YFSETQ, per germline. The CDR3 nucleotides read TGCGCCAGCAGCCGCCGCGGGGGACAGGCCTACAATGAGCAGTTCTTC. Translated: CASSRRGGQAYNEQFF. Looking up the rest from reference TRBV5-1 and TRBJ2-1 gives the full variable domain: KAGVTQTPRYLIKTRGQQVTLSCSPISGHRSVSWYQQTPGQGLQFLFEYFSETQRNKGNFPGRFSGRQFSNSRSEMNVSTLELGDSALYLCASSRRGGQAYNEQFFGPGTRLTVL.

This clonotype was recorded a few times. The chain links TRBV20-1 to TRBJ2-1; TRBD1 is a possible D gene (5 bases). Germline CDR1 and CDR2: DFQATT and SNEGSKA (reference sequence). The CDR3 consists of 10 residues. The V end was cut by 8 bases, the J end by 8 bases, with 10 bases between. The CDR3: CSLLRDEQFF. CDR3 nucleotides: TGCAGTCTACTCAGGGATGAGCAGTTCTTC.

In its sample, this clonotype was seen once. This sequence joins TRBV6-2 or TRBV6-3 and TRBJ2-3; the match to TRBD2 covers 10 bases. The junction had 5 bases not matched to a gene; V was cut back by 7 bases and J by 4 bases. The CDR3 has 14 residues. From germline, CDR1 is MNHEY and CDR2 SVGEGT. The CDR3 DNA reads as TGTGCCAGCATCCCAGCGGGAGGGTCAGATACGCAGTATTTT. Translated: CASIPAGGSDTQYF.

This chain joins TRBV30 and TRBJ1-5, with D unclear. This CDR3 is 13 amino acids long. Germline CDR1 is GTSNPN and CDR2 is SVGIG (reference sequence). Trimming shortened V by 2 bases and J by 4 bases, and 9 bases separated the two germline ends. The CDR3 region is CAWSNGLNQPQHF. The CDR3 DNA reads as TGTGCCTGGAGTAACGGGTTGAATCAGCCCCAGCATTTT.

V usage is TRBV7-9 and J usage is TRBJ2-5; 10 bases are a match to TRBD2. The trim removed 5 bases at V and 4 bases at J, leaving 13 bases unmatched. The V gene's germline CDR1 is SEHNR and CDR2 FQNEAQ (reference sequence). The CDR3 length is 17 residues. CDR3 in DNA: TGTGCCAGCAGCGCGAGTGTTGCGGGACTAGCGTCAGAGACCCAGTACTTC. Residues: CASSASVAGLASETQYF.

V usage is TRBV3-1 and J usage is TRBJ2-7; the match to TRBD2 covers 10 bases. Per the germline V gene, CDR1 is LGHDT and CDR2 is YNNKEL (reference sequence). The CDR3 consists of 13 residues. V shed 4 bases and J 11 bases; nucleotides not matched to a gene: 8. CDR3 bases: TGTGCCAGCAGCCCCGGTCTAGCGGGGGTGAAGTACTTC. Its translation: CASSPGLAGVKYF.

This clonotype was detected a few times. The V and J genes are TRBV6-1 and TRBJ1-4, with D possibly TRBD1 on 5 matching bases. V dropped 7 bases and J dropped 0 bases, with 18 bases sitting between them. There are 17 residues in the CDR3. CDR1 is MNHNS and CDR2 is SASEGT in the germline V gene. CDR3 amino acids: CASTLSGDSPTNEKLFF. The DNA for the CDR3 is TGTGCCAGCACCCTATCCGGGGACTCGCCAACTAATGAAAAACTGTTTTTT.

This clonotype came up a few times. CDR3 in amino acids: CSVDRRSPNEQFF. The DNA for the CDR3 is TGCAGCGTGGACAGGAGAAGCCCCAATGAGCAGTTCTTC. V and J are TRBV29-1 and TRBJ2-1; 7 bases match TRBD1. Germline-derived CDR1 and CDR2 are SQVTM and ANQGSEA. V trimming: 6 bases; J trimming: 6 bases; junction bases outside the gene matches: 8. The CDR3 runs 13 residues.